This TCR beta chain was sequenced for a study of regulatory T cells in long-lasting Graves disease. Study information: Over 5 years of antithyroid drugs plus positive TSH receptor antibodies defined persistent Graves' disease.

This clonotype was found many times. The antigen is undetermined. Study-wide results and limits: TRBV28, TRBJ1-2 and TRBJ2-5 emerged as the favored segments in persistent disease. It was peripheral blood alone, not thyroid tissue, that was studied. The TCR repertoire of persistent Graves' patients was less diverse than that of newly diagnosed ones.

Combining iRepertoire HTBI primers with Arm-PCR of CDR3 regions, the authors built TCR beta libraries. TCRdb re-analysed the multiplex PCR reads in MiXCR, keeping a single row per CDR3 protein. The profile covers about 470,000 distinct CDR3 sequences, with under 25% appearing a single time and less than 9% taken by the ten largest. The CDR3 totals 14 residues. Trimming took 0 bases from V and 13 from J, leaving 19 bases between them. CDR1 SGHDN and CDR2 FVKESK come from the germline V gene. Time point given: persistent/refractory GD, antithyroid drugs over 5 years with positive TRAb. After RNA was extracted from PBMCs, the TCR library was made from it.

Sequenced here: peripheral blood mononuclear cells (PBMCs), sampled when the disease was refractory, from a patient treated with antithyroid drugs. The chain carries TRBV14 and TRBJ2-7; a weak D match, TRBD1 (5 bases). The TCR sequence derives from a female donor with Graves disease. The CDR3 spells CASSQEAEGARLYF. Here the CDR3 DNA reads TGTGCCAGCAGCCAAGAGGCGGAAGGGGCTCGATTATACTTC.